This T cell receptor (beta chain) was identified in a study of blood T cell repertoires in COVID-19. At the level of the study: The United States, Italy and Spain supplied acute and convalescent COVID-19 samples.

During active infection, Seattle patients enrolled and were then monitored through disease. This clone has a handful of counts. The CDR3 is made up of 15 amino acids. V lost 4 bases and J 4 bases, leaving 18 bases between the germline ends. The germline gives CDR1 SGHDT, CDR2 YYEEEE. Here immunoSEQ multiplex PCR was the method, and the copy in TCRdb shows in-frame clones only, minus some. The table shows under 300,000 clones, with roughly 84% occurring only once. The genes are TRBV5-6 and TRBJ2-7; perhaps TRBD2 as D (7 bases). The sample consisted of peripheral blood. The clonotype was recovered from a human donor with COVID-19, enrolled during active disease. The donor label of this sample is uncertain. CDR3 coding DNA: TGTGCCAGCAGCCCCGGGAGGACAGCTTCATACGAGCAGTACTTC. Its protein is CASSPGRTASYEQYF.